Listed below are T cell receptor beta chains from one sample, sequenced in a study of blood T cell repertoires in COVID-19. TCRdb's table, derived via immunoSEQ multiplex PCR, lists solely in-frame clones and lacks some. The data contain hundreds of thousands of clones, about 88% of them singletons. Sequenced input: PBMCs or T cells enriched from blood (not recorded which). All receptors come from a woman aged 25-40 years who had recovered from COVID-19. The CDR3 runs from the conserved cysteine through the conserved F or W. Each record gives: D gene, clone size, J gene, V gene, CDR3 length, CDR3 DNA, CDR3 protein. The D gene is left open where the match is weak. Rows may omit the clone size; those that give it use once, few, many or a size class.

TRBD2 . TRBJ2-1 TRBV28 19 TGTGCCAGCAGTTTTCCTCGGTCCCCCCCAGCGGGAGTCACCCATGAGCAGTTCTTC CASSFPRSPPAGVTHEQFF
TRBD1 . TRBJ1-2 TRBV10-3 14 TGTGCCATCAGGGGGACAGGGTCGGATTATGGCTACACCTTC CAIRGTGSDYGYTF
TRBD1 . TRBJ1-1 TRBV28 15 TGTGCCAGCAGCAGACCGACAGGGGCGAACACTGAAGCTTTCTTT CASSRPTGANTEAFF
TRBD1 . TRBJ2-2 TRBV5-4 13 TGTGCCAGCAGCCGACAGGGCACCGGGGAGCTGTTTTTT CASSRQGTGELFF
. . TRBJ1-2 TRBV18 13 TGTGCCAGCTCACCTAATCATGGACAGGGCTACACCTTC CASSPNHGQGYTF
. . TRBJ1-4 TRBV28 16 TGTGCCACATTCAACCCCCGGGTTACTTCCCGAGAAAAACTGTTTTTT CATFNPRVTSREKLFF
. . TRBJ1-2 TRBV6-2/TRBV6-3 12 TGTGCCAGCAGTTACCATAACTATGGCTACACCTTC CASSYHNYGYTF
. . TRBJ1-6 TRBV27 17 TGTGCCAGCAGTTTATCGAGGTTAACAGGGCTAAATTCACCCCTCCACTTT CASSLSRLTGLNSPLHF
. once TRBJ2-1 TRBV2 15 TGTGCCAGCAGGGTTAGTCAGGGCGCCTACAATGAGCAGTTCTTC CASRVSQGAYNEQFF
. . TRBJ1-6 TRBV11-2 15 TGTGCCAGCAGCTCGGACAGATTTTTTAATTCACCCCTCCACTTT CASSSDRFFNSPLHF
TRBD2 . TRBJ2-7 TRBV19 15 TGTGCCAGTAGTACCCGACTAGCGGGAGCCTACGAGCAGTACTTC CASSTRLAGAYEQYF
TRBD2 . TRBJ2-3 TRBV18 15 TGTGCCAGCTCACCGCGTCGGGAGGGCACAGATACGCAGTATTTT CASSPRREGTDTQYF
TRBD1 once TRBJ1-1 TRBV19 15 TGTGCCAGTACCTATAGTGGGCAGGGGGGCACTGAAGCTTTCTTT CASTYSGQGGTEAFF